Reported below is one T cell receptor (beta chain). This sample stems from a study of blood T cell repertoires in COVID-19. Study in general: COVID-19 samples from acute and convalescent phases originated in the United States, Italy and Spain.

Recruits, aged roughly 18 to 90 years, lived in 20 to 30 US areas. The study counted Cohort 3 donors as recovered given two negative PCRs, clearance, or symptom resolution. The table came from immunoSEQ multiplex PCR; TCRdb's copy has only in-frame clones and leaves some out. The table includes 100,000 to 150,000 clones, around 88% detected once. The junction had 5 bases not matched to a gene; V was cut back by 0 bases and J by 5 bases. The CDR3 runs to 15 residues. Germline V lookup: CDR1 SGHNT, CDR2 YYREEE (reference sequence). V gene TRBV5-4 combines with J gene TRBJ2-3; 8 positions match TRBD2. This TCR derives from a woman aged 45-65 years who had recovered from COVID-19. The specimen sequenced was PBMCs or T cells enriched from blood (not recorded which). The CDR3 reads CASSLERGPGDTQYF. Written as DNA, the CDR3 is TGTGCCAGCAGCTTGGAGCGGGGGCCGGGAGATACGCAGTATTTT.